The 17 T cell receptor beta chains below all came from one sample that was sequenced in a study of T cell responses to AZD1222 COVID-19 vaccine. Profiling relied on immunoSEQ multiplex PCR, and the TCRdb table lists in-frame clones only, not all of them. The table has more than 60,000 clones, around 87% seen once; the top ten hold more than 15%. Sample: peripheral blood, taken 28 days after the second AZD1222 dose. Every receptor here comes from an adult who received the AZD1222 COVID-19 vaccine.

The DNA of the CDR3 is TGTGCCATCAGTCCAGACAGGTCGGGAACCACTGAAGCTTTCTTT. Its protein is CAISPDRSGTTEAFF. The rearrangement joins TRBV10-3 to TRBJ1-1, with D perhaps matching TRBD1 (6 bases). The germline V gene has CDR1 ENHRY and CDR2 SYGVKD. The CDR3 extends over 15 amino acids. V was cut by 5 bases and J by 4 bases, with 17 bases left in between.

The genes are TRBV25-1 and TRBJ2-3; D might be TRBD1 (7 bases). Germline lookup yields CDR1 MGHDK and CDR2 SYGVNS. V gave up 5 bases and J gave up 0 bases, with 12 bases separating them. The CDR3 runs 15 residues. The CDR3 reads CASSPRDSSTDTQYF. The CDR3 nucleotides read TGTGCCAGCAGTCCGCGGGACAGCAGCACAGATACGCAGTATTTT.

The chain employs TRBV5-6 and TRBJ2-3; the match to TRBD1 covers 8 bases. The J segment lost 0 bases and the V segment lost 4 bases, leaving 7 bases of the junction unmatched. The CDR3 totals 16 residues. Per the germline V gene, CDR1 is SGHDT and CDR2 is YYEEEE. DNA of the CDR3: TGTGCCAGCAGCACCCTCGGACAGGGCAGCACAGATACGCAGTATTTT. Translation gives CASSTLGQGSTDTQYF. Variable domain in full (rest from reference TRBV5-6 and TRBJ2-3): DAGVTQSPTHLIKTRGQQVTLRCSPKSGHDTVSWYQQALGQGPQFIFQYYEEEERQRGNFPDRFSGHQFPNYSSELNVNALLLGDSALYLCASSTLGQGSTDTQYFGPGTRLTVL.

J is TRBJ1-6 and V is TRBV19, with D possibly matching TRBD1 (5 bases). CDR1 and CDR2 (germline): LNHDA, SQIVND (reference sequence). The CDR3 has 16 amino acids. V lost 2 bases to trimming and J lost 4 bases, with 12 bases between them. CDR3 nucleotides: TGTGCCAGTAGTATATCTGCGGGGCGGTATAATTCACCCCTCCACTTT. Its protein is CASSISAGRYNSPLHF.

The J gene is TRBJ1-2, the V gene TRBV5-4; unclear D gene. V lost 0 bases and J lost 4, with 10 bases in between. Per germline, CDR1 SGHNT and CDR2 YYREEE (reference sequence). The CDR3 length is 14 residues. CDR3: CASSLVRTAYGYTF. CDR3 coding DNA: TGTGCCAGCAGCTTGGTCAGGACCGCCTATGGCTACACCTTC.

This clone was recorded a few times. V gene TRBV4-2 combines with J gene TRBJ2-4, with D perhaps being TRBD1 or TRBD2 (5 bases each). Germline V gives CDR1 LGHNA, CDR2 YNFKEQ. Deletions cut 5 bases from V and 8 bases from J, with 16 bases between. The CDR3 has 14 amino acids. In nucleotides, the CDR3 is TGTGCCAGCAGCGAGGGCCCACAAGGGGACATTCAGTACTTC. Protein product: CASSEGPQGDIQYF.

The chain couples TRBV7-9 to TRBJ2-7; 7 nucleotides line up with TRBD2. V shed 5 bases, J shed 2 bases, and the junction held 6 bases outside the gene matches. Germline CDR1 reads SEHNR; CDR2 reads FQNEAQ (reference sequence). The CDR3 runs to 14 residues. Written as DNA, the CDR3 is TGTGCCAGCAGCCCTGATGGGGGGGCCTACGAGCAGTACTTC. As protein: CASSPDGGAYEQYF.

This chain uses TRBV5-1 with TRBJ1-4; D may be TRBD1 (6 bases). The CDR3 covers 15 residues. The ends were cut back, 0 bases at V and 8 bases at J, with 14 bases in the middle. The germline V gene has CDR1 SGHRS and CDR2 YFSETQ. CDR3 amino acids: CASSLEEGVLEKLFF. The DNA for the CDR3 is TGCGCCAGCAGCTTGGAGGAGGGGGTACTAGAAAAACTGTTTTTT.

The CDR3 sequence: CATSSRNTGELFF. Here the CDR3 DNA reads TGTGCCACCAGCAGCAGGAACACCGGGGAGCTGTTTTTT. V gene TRBV15 combines with J gene TRBJ2-2; D remains ambiguous. Trimming left V 3 bases short and J 1 base short, with 3 bases between. The germline gives CDR1 LNHNV, CDR2 YYDKDF (reference sequence). The CDR3 totals 13 residues.

The chain links TRBV7-2 to TRBJ2-1; D gene unclear. Looked up from germline, CDR1 is SGHTA and CDR2 is FQGNSA. V lost 0 bases and J lost 4, with 7 bases in between. The CDR3 is 14 residues long. CDR3 nucleotide sequence: TGTGCCAGCAGCTTAGCGTCGATTTACAATGAGCAGTTCTTC. Its translation is CASSLASIYNEQFF.

This clone was counted a few times. This rearrangement joins TRBV4-3 to TRBJ2-2; TRBD1 is a possible D gene (6 bases). This CDR3 has 16 residues. The germline V and J ends were trimmed by 1 base and 3 bases, with 12 bases remaining between them. In germline, CDR1 is LGHNA, CDR2 YSLEER. In DNA, the CDR3 is TGCGCCAGCAGCCAAGTTTTGGGGGCAGACACCGGGGAGCTGTTTTTT. As protein: CASSQVLGADTGELFF.

The chain's CDR3 is CASSLNGGRGYGYTF. DNA for the CDR3: TGTGCCAGCAGCTTAAATGGGGGCCGGGGCTATGGCTACACCTTC. The rearrangement links TRBV7-3 to TRBJ1-2; D possibly corresponds to TRBD1 (6 bases). V was cut by 1 base and J by 4 bases, with 13 bases left in between. Germline V gene lookup returns CDR1 SGHTA and CDR2 FQGTGA. The CDR3 sequence is 15 residues long.

This chain links TRBV30 with TRBJ1-2; D not resolved. The V end was cut by 3 bases, the J end by 8 bases, with 13 bases between. This CDR3 is 12 amino acids long. Germline V CDR1 and CDR2: GTSNPN, SVGIG (reference sequence). This CDR3 is CAWRGFRRGYTF. CDR3 nucleotides: TGTGCCTGGAGAGGCTTCAGGCGGGGCTACACCTTC.

This chain links TRBV7-3 with TRBJ2-5, with D perhaps matching TRBD2 (5 bases). V lost 5 bases, J lost 3 bases, and 10 bases lay in between. Looked up from germline, CDR1 is SGHTA and CDR2 is FQGTGA. The CDR3 totals 13 residues. DNA of the CDR3: TGTGCCAGCAGCCCAACTAGAGAAGAGACCCAGTACTTC. Protein sequence: CASSPTREETQYF.

This clone was seen a single time. J is TRBJ1-3 and V is TRBV3-1 (or the pseudogene TRBV3-2); 7 bases map to TRBD1. Germline loops: CDR1 LGHDT, CDR2 YNNKEL (reference sequence). V lost 4 bases and J lost 5; bases outside the gene matches: 5. The CDR3 is 14 residues long. CDR3 loop: CASSLRTGRNTIYF. The CDR3 coding sequence is TGTGCCAGCAGCCTTCGGACAGGAAGAAACACCATATATTTT.

V usage is TRBV3-1 (or the pseudogene TRBV3-2) and J usage is TRBJ2-7; D is perhaps TRBD1 (6 bases). V lost 0 bases to trimming and J lost 6 bases, with 15 bases between them. The CDR3 runs 15 residues. Germline CDR1 LGHDT, CDR2 YNNKEL (reference sequence). The CDR3 DNA reads TGTGCCAGCAGCCAAGATGTCAAGGGGGAGTTCGAGCAGTACTTC. Residues: CASSQDVKGEFEQYF.

This clone has more than one count but fewer than ten. The chain has TRBV2 and TRBJ1-3; the D gene is possibly TRBD1 (6 bases). The V and J ends lost 7 bases and 5 bases respectively, with 15 bases between them. Germline-derived CDR1 and CDR2 are SNHLY and FYNNEI. This CDR3 is built from 14 residues. CDR3 sequence: CASIGGRNRNTIYF. The CDR3 region has the DNA TGTGCCAGCATCGGGGGGCGAAATAGAAACACCATATATTTT.